The 8 T cell receptor beta chains given below trace back to one sample, sequenced in a study of T-cell memory formation after mild COVID-19. Via MiXCR, TCRdb re-called the 5' RACE reads, giving one row per CDR3 protein. The table has under 250,000 distinct CDR3 sequences, 15% to 19% seen once. Specimen: PBMCs or a T cell subset sorted from them (not recorded which). These receptors were obtained from an adult woman who had mild COVID-19 (a few samples of this study predate the infection). Cell type and time point are not known.

The chain combines TRBV6-2 or TRBV6-3 with TRBJ2-7, with D possibly being TRBD1 or TRBD2 (6 bases each). V was trimmed by 7 bases and J by 7 bases, leaving 23 bases between them. The germline V gene has CDR1 MNHEY and CDR2 SVGEGT. The CDR3 has 15 amino acids. CDR3 sequence: CASTSRGAPPPEQYF. The CDR3 region has the DNA TGTGCCAGCACCTCTAGGGGGGCCCCGCCCCCGGAGCAGTACTTC.

The gene calls are TRBV11-3 and TRBJ2-1; a possible D gene is TRBD2 (5 bases). Trimming pared 5 bases from V and 6 bases from J, leaving 14 bases between. The CDR3 contains 14 residues. CDR1 is SGHNT, CDR2 YENEEA, per germline. The CDR3 spells CASSKDQAANEQFF. The CDR3 nucleotides read TGTGCCAGCAGCAAAGACCAAGCGGCCAATGAGCAGTTCTTC.

This chain connects TRBV18 to TRBJ2-1, with 10 nucleotides matching TRBD1. The germline CDR1 and CDR2 sequences are KGHSH and LQKENI. Unmatched junction bases numbered 3, after V lost 2 bases and J lost 2 bases. There are 16 residues in the CDR3. The CDR3 sequence: CASSPGTGVAYNEQFF. In DNA form, the CDR3 reads TGTGCCAGCTCACCAGGGACAGGGGTGGCCTACAATGAGCAGTTCTTC.

This clonotype was detected only a few times. DNA for the CDR3: TGCGCCAGCCGTGGTGGACCGGCGACCTACGAGCAGTACTTC. Amino acid sequence: CASRGGPATYEQYF. The chain uses TRBV5-1 and TRBJ2-7; the D is unclear. Germline V CDR1 and CDR2: SGHRS, YFSETQ. This CDR3 has 14 residues. V dropped 7 bases and J dropped 2 bases, with 16 bases sitting between them.

V gene TRBV6-1 combines with J gene TRBJ1-4; TRBD1 might be the D (6 bases). This CDR3 is built from 14 residues. CDR1 and CDR2 (germline): MNHNS, SASEGT. The ends were cut back, 6 bases at V and 7 bases at J, with 15 bases in the middle. CDR3 in DNA: TGTGCCAGCAGGGACCGGGGGGCCGGTGAAAAACTGTTTTTT. This codes for CASRDRGAGEKLFF.

The chain couples TRBV24-1 to TRBJ1-4; D is possibly TRBD1 (5 bases). Per the germline V gene, CDR1 is KGHDR and CDR2 is SFDVKD. CDR3 length: 15 residues. V shed 6 bases and J shed 3 bases, with 13 bases lying between them. The CDR3 reads CATSRGAAANEKLFF. CDR3 sequence (DNA): TGTGCCACCAGTCGAGGGGCGGCGGCTAATGAAAAACTGTTTTTT.

The rearrangement uses TRBV5-4 and TRBJ2-2; 7 bases map to TRBD1. J gave up 4 bases and V 4 bases, and 4 bases lay outside the gene matches. Germline CDR1 and CDR2: SGHNT and YYREEE (reference sequence). This CDR3 has 14 residues. The CDR3 region is CASSRTGTTGELFF. CDR3 sequence (DNA): TGTGCCAGCAGCCGGACAGGTACCACCGGGGAGCTGTTTTTT.

This clonotype was seen ten or more times. The CDR3 region has the DNA TGCGCCAGCAGCTTGGAAGGCGGAACAGGTGGCTACACCTTC. Its translation: CASSLEGGTGGYTF. The gene calls are TRBV5-1 and TRBJ1-2; the D gene is possibly TRBD1 (5 bases). CDR1 SGHRS and CDR2 YFSETQ come from the germline V gene. The CDR3 runs 14 residues. Deletions cut 0 bases from V and 7 bases from J, with 13 bases between.